The 27 T cell receptor beta chains given below trace back to one sample, sequenced in a study of blood T cell repertoires in COVID-19. Clones were read by immunoSEQ multiplex PCR, and TCRdb kept only the in-frame ones, dropping some. The data show 95,000 to 110,000 clones, about 90% seen once. Material for sequencing was peripheral blood. These receptors were collected from a woman aged 25 to 45 with acute or convalescent COVID-19.

The sample holds one count of this clone. The chain links TRBV3-1 (or the pseudogene TRBV3-2) to TRBJ1-5; D remains ambiguous. In germline, CDR1 is LGHDT, CDR2 YNNKEL (reference sequence). The CDR3 consists of 15 residues. V was cut by 4 bases and J by 7 bases, with 17 bases left in between. CDR3 nucleotides: TGTGCCAGCAGCCTCCCGAGGGCGCCTGAGCAGCCCCAGCATTTT. It translates to CASSLPRAPEQPQHF.

The genes are TRBV5-4 and TRBJ2-4; a possible D gene is TRBD2 (6 bases). CDR3 length equals 14 residues. The V end was cut by 0 bases, the J end by 5 bases, with 9 bases between. Germline CDR1 reads SGHNT; CDR2 reads YYREEE (reference sequence). The CDR3 spells CASSLGSGENIQYF. The CDR3, as DNA: TGTGCCAGCAGCTTGGGATCGGGGGAAAACATTCAGTACTTC.

The chain links TRBV9 to TRBJ1-3; D is possibly TRBD1 (5 bases). CDR1 and CDR2 (germline): SGDLS, YYNGEE. The V end lost 0 bases, the J end lost 4 bases, and 17 bases lay between the germline ends. There are 17 residues in the CDR3. CDR3: CASSVDPDAGPGNTIYF. Here the CDR3 DNA reads TGTGCCAGCAGCGTAGATCCGGACGCAGGGCCGGGAAACACCATATATTTT.

The chain joins TRBV5-6 to TRBJ1-1; D is unclear. Germline V gene data show CDR1 as SGHDT and CDR2 as YYEEEE. Trimming removed 2 bases from V and 1 base from J, with 9 bases in between. The CDR3 sequence is 14 residues long. The CDR3 sequence is CASSLRSRNTEAFF. The DNA of the CDR3 is TGTGCCAGCAGCTTAAGGAGCAGGAACACTGAAGCTTTCTTT.

The chain employs TRBV30 and TRBJ1-2; TRBD1 aligns across 9 bases. The CDR3 is made up of 13 amino acids. CDR1 is GTSNPN and CDR2 is SVGIG in the germline V gene (reference sequence). Trimming at V came to 5 bases and at J to 4 bases, leaving 5 bases not matched to a gene. The DNA for the CDR3 is TGTGCCTGGGGGACAGGGAGTGCCTATGGCTACACCTTC. It encodes CAWGTGSAYGYTF.

J is TRBJ1-1 and V is TRBV7-8; unclear D gene. Germline V gives CDR1 SGHVS, CDR2 FQNEAQ. Trimming shortened V by 1 base and J by 0 bases, and 9 bases separated the two germline ends. The CDR3 covers 15 residues. DNA of the CDR3: TGTGCCAGCAGCTTAGTAGTAAGAATGAACACTGAAGCTTTCTTT. Translation: CASSLVVRMNTEAFF.

V is TRBV18 and J is TRBJ1-4, with 10 bases fitting TRBD1. CDR3 length: 15 amino acids. Germline assignment: CDR1 KGHSH and CDR2 LQKENI. J was trimmed by 7 bases and V by 3 bases; bases with no gene match: 5. Here the CDR3 reads CASSPGTGAVEKLFF. The CDR3 nucleotides read TGTGCCAGCTCACCCGGGACAGGGGCTGTTGAAAAACTGTTTTTT. The full variable domain, its missing parts supplied by reference TRBV18 and TRBJ1-4, is NAGVMQNPRHLVRRRGQEARLRCSPMKGHSHVYWYRQLPEEGLKFMVYLQKENIIDESGMPKERFSAEFPKEGPSILRIQQVVRGDSAAYFCASSPGTGAVEKLFFGSGTQLSVL.

On this clone itself: Other DNA sequences of this sample code for an identical CDR3. The gene calls are TRBV21-1 and TRBJ2-7; the D call TRBD1 from the table was never checked on the DNA. TRBV21-1 is a pseudogene locus. The length of the CDR3 is 16 residues. CDR3 loop: CASSKAIGQGAYEQYF. CDR3 nucleotide sequence: TGTGCCAGCAGCAAAGCCATAGGACAGGGGGCCTACGAGCAGTATTTC.

This clone was observed a single time. The rearrangement links TRBV20-1 to TRBJ2-1; TRBD1 agrees at 9 bases. Germline V gene lookup returns CDR1 DFQATT and CDR2 SNEGSKA (reference sequence). This CDR3 has 15 residues. The V and J ends lost 3 bases and 4 bases, in that order; junction bases with no gene match: 7. The CDR3 spells CSASGDRANYNEQFF. The CDR3 DNA reads TGCAGTGCTAGTGGGGACAGGGCGAATTACAATGAGCAGTTCTTC.

V usage is TRBV7-3 and J usage is TRBJ2-1; 11 bases are shared with TRBD2. Germline trimming cut 5 bases from V and 4 bases from J; bases unmatched to any gene: 10. Germline CDR1 SGHTA, CDR2 FQGTGA. The CDR3 extends over 17 amino acids. The DNA of the CDR3 is TGTGCCAGCAGCCCATACGGGACTAGCGGAGATTACAATGAGCAGTTCTTC. Protein sequence: CASSPYGTSGDYNEQFF.

This chain joins TRBV28 and TRBJ1-6; D remains unclear. The CDR3 has 15 residues. Germline V gives CDR1 MDHEN, CDR2 SYDVKM. Trimming removed 5 bases at V and 4 bases at J, with 12 bases between. CDR3 residues: CASSPPGVYNSPLHF. The CDR3 bases are TGTGCCAGCAGTCCCCCCGGGGTGTATAATTCACCCCTCCACTTT. Drawing the rest from reference TRBV28 and TRBJ1-6, the complete variable domain is DVKVTQSSRYLVKRTGEKVFLECVQDMDHENMFWYRQDPGLGLRLIYFSYDVKMKEKGDIPEGYSVSREKKERFSLILESASTNQTSMYLCASSPPGVYNSPLHFGNGTRLTVT.

The chain has TRBV27 and TRBJ1-1; TRBD1 is a possible D gene (5 bases). The V gene lost 8 bases and the J gene lost 5 bases, with 18 bases spanning the gap. Germline values: CDR1 MNHEY, CDR2 SMNVEV (reference sequence). The CDR3 sequence is 14 residues long. Written as DNA, the CDR3 is TGTGCCAGCGTCCCAGCCGGGGGTCAAACTGAAGCTTTCTTT. Its translation: CASVPAGGQTEAFF.

The chain combines TRBV6-1 with TRBJ2-1, with a tentative D call TRBD2 (6 bases). The CDR3 extends over 15 amino acids. The germline V and J ends were trimmed by 3 bases and 3 bases, with 12 bases remaining between them. Germline V gene data show CDR1 as MNHNS and CDR2 as SASEGT. CDR3 amino acids: CASSESTSRYNEQFF. CDR3 DNA: TGTGCCAGCAGTGAGTCAACTAGCCGCTACAATGAGCAGTTCTTC.

This clone has just one count. The CDR3 region has the DNA TGTGCCAGCAGCTTACCCCAGGGACTAGCGGGAGCGTACGGGAACACCGGGGAGCTGTTTTTT. This translates into CASSLPQGLAGAYGNTGELFF. V and J are TRBV7-6 and TRBJ2-2; 14 nucleotides match TRBD2. The trim removed 2 bases at V and 1 base at J, leaving 12 bases unmatched. Per the germline V gene, CDR1 is SGHVS and CDR2 is FNYEAQ. The CDR3 length is 21 residues. Supplemented by reference TRBV7-6 and TRBJ2-2, the full variable domain reads GAGVSQSPRYKVTKRGQDVALRCDPISGHVSLYWYRQALGQGPEFLTYFNYEAQQDKSGLPNDRFSAERPEGSISTLTIQRTEQRDSAMYRCASSLPQGLAGAYGNTGELFFGEGSRLTVL.

The chain joins TRBV7-6 to TRBJ1-1; D is unresolved. CDR1 and CDR2 from the germline V gene are SGHVS and FNYEAQ. V gave up 0 bases and J gave up 1 base, with 3 bases separating them. The CDR3 consists of 13 residues. CDR3 DNA: TGTGCCAGCAGCTTAGCTAGGAACACTGAAGCTTTCTTT. Translated: CASSLARNTEAFF. Variable domain in full (rest from reference TRBV7-6 and TRBJ1-1): GAGVSQSPRYKVTKRGQDVALRCDPISGHVSLYWYRQALGQGPEFLTYFNYEAQQDKSGLPNDRFSAERPEGSISTLTIQRTEQRDSAMYRCASSLARNTEAFFGQGTRLTVV.

The V gene is TRBV13, the J gene TRBJ2-7, with TRBD1 matching 8 bases. This CDR3 spans 14 amino acids. Germline CDR1 reads PRHDT; CDR2 reads FYEKMQ (reference sequence). V dropped 4 bases and J dropped 2; count of bases not matched to a gene: 4. In nucleotides, the CDR3 is TGTGCCAGCAGCTCCGACAGGGGAGCCTACGAGCAGTACTTC. Amino acid sequence: CASSSDRGAYEQYF.

The chain links TRBV3-1 (or the pseudogene TRBV3-2) to TRBJ1-5; the match to TRBD1 covers 9 bases. V dropped 1 base and J dropped 10; count of bases not matched to a gene: 11. The CDR3 extends over 16 amino acids. From germline, CDR1 is LGHDT and CDR2 YNNKEL (reference sequence). DNA of the CDR3: TGTGCCAGCAGCCAAGCCGGGACAGGGAAAAATGCTCCCCAGCATTTT. It specifies CASSQAGTGKNAPQHF.

This clone was observed a single time. The chain employs TRBV21-1 and TRBJ1-2. TRBV21-1 is reported as a pseudogene. The CDR3 is 15 amino acids. The CDR3 region has the DNA TGTGCCAGCGCAGGAGGCGATCCTACTCCCTATGGCTACACCTTC. It specifies CASAGGDPTPYGYTF.

The J gene is TRBJ1-1, the V gene TRBV5-4; D may be TRBD1 (5 bases). Germline CDR1 and CDR2: SGHNT and YYREEE (reference sequence). CDR3 length: 19 amino acids. The V end was cut by 3 bases, the J end by 1 base, with 25 bases between. In nucleotides, the CDR3 is TGTGCCAGCAGCTCACCGATGACAGATGTCCTCGGGGGGAACACTGAAGCTTTCTTT. Translating it yields CASSSPMTDVLGGNTEAFF.

This chain connects TRBV23-1 to TRBJ2-4; D gene uncertain. TRBV23-1 is designated an ORF whose function remains uncertain. The CDR3 length is 15 residues. V shed 0 bases and J shed 0 bases, with 6 bases lying between them. CDR3 nucleotides: TGCGCCAGCAGTCAATCGAGGCTAGCCAAAAACATTCAGTACTTC. This codes for CASSQSRLAKNIQYF.

The chain carries TRBV3-1 (or the pseudogene TRBV3-2) and TRBJ2-1; 10 bases align to TRBD2. The CDR3 runs to 15 residues. Germline loops: CDR1 LGHDT, CDR2 YNNKEL (reference sequence). V was pared by 4 bases and J by 3 bases, with 3 bases of the junction left unmatched. CDR3 coding DNA: TGTGCCAGCAGCCGAAGCGGGAGGGGCTACAATGAGCAGTTCTTC. This encodes CASSRSGRGYNEQFF.

The V call is TRBV5-4, the J call TRBJ2-7, with 10 bases fitting TRBD2. This CDR3 comprises 14 residues. CDR1 and CDR2 (germline): SGHNT, YYREEE (reference sequence). The V segment lost 0 bases and the J segment 6 bases; nucleotides outside the gene matches: 3. The CDR3 region has the DNA TGTGCCAGCAGCTTGGAGGGGACTAGCGCCGAGCAGTACTTC. Translation: CASSLEGTSAEQYF.

The J gene is TRBJ1-1, the V gene TRBV27; D unclear. From germline, CDR1 is MNHEY and CDR2 SMNVEV (reference sequence). V was pared by 6 bases and J by 2 bases, with 4 bases between. The CDR3 covers 11 residues. The CDR3 protein is CASRANTEAFF. DNA of the CDR3: TGTGCCAGCAGGGCAAACACTGAAGCTTTCTTT.

CDR3 DNA: TGTGCCAGCAGCTTAGCGACAGGGTTTCGCGAAAAACTGTTTTTT. Protein sequence: CASSLATGFREKLFF. V usage is TRBV11-2 and J usage is TRBJ1-4; 7 bases map to TRBD1. Germline CDR1 and CDR2: SGHAT and FQNNGV. Unmatched junction bases numbered 7, after V lost 1 base and J lost 8 bases. The CDR3 runs to 15 residues.

The V call is TRBV11-2, the J call TRBJ1-6, with 12 nucleotides matching TRBD1. CDR3 length equals 18 residues. Trimming removed 3 bases from V and 9 bases from J; junction bases left unmatched: 12. The germline CDR1 and CDR2 sequences are SGHAT and FQNNGV. The CDR3 is CASSLGTGGVRSGSPLHF. CDR3 coding DNA: TGTGCCAGCAGCTTGGGGACAGGGGGCGTACGGTCGGGTTCACCCCTCCACTTT.

The genes are TRBV19 and TRBJ1-2; 7 nucleotides line up with TRBD1. This CDR3 region has 13 residues. Germline CDR1 is LNHDA and CDR2 is SQIVND (reference sequence). After removal of 3 bases from V and 10 bases from J, the junction contained 8 bases not matched to a gene. The CDR3 here is CASSMVGQTSYTF. The CDR3 DNA follows: TGTGCCAGTAGTATGGTGGGACAGACATCCTACACCTTC.

The chain recombines TRBV6-6 with TRBJ2-1; possible D gene TRBD2, 7 bases. With 7 bases removed from V and 7 bases from J, the gap between germline ends came to 14 bases. CDR1 is MNHNY and CDR2 is SVGAGI in the germline V gene (reference sequence). CDR3 length: 13 residues. The CDR3 here is CASKPGGLNEQFF. The CDR3 bases are TGTGCCAGCAAGCCCGGGGGGCTGAATGAGCAGTTCTTC.